Given below is one T cell receptor beta chain in context. A read error may produce the germline difference seen at one junction end. This sample is drawn from a study of blood T cells in healthy people across ages. The second PCR ran roughly 7 to 12 cycles with a sample-barcoded 5' primer and J-beta primers. Each cDNA molecule, via a template-switch adaptor with 12 random nucleotides, was tagged. TCRdb recomputed calls from the 5' RACE reads with MiXCR, one row per CDR3 protein. This sample has 1.5 million to 2 million distinct CDR3 sequences, with about 35% found just once. The CDR3 spans 16 residues. Germline V gene lookup returns CDR1 MGHRA and CDR2 YSYEKL.

The sample taken for sequencing was blood. This receptor was taken from a woman aged 30 to 39 in good health. V gene TRBV4-1 combines with J gene TRBJ2-7; no clear D. CDR3 region: CSSSQESSSSSYEQYF. The CDR3 DNA follows: TGCTCCAGCAGCCAAGAGTCGTCATCCTCTTCCTACGAGCAGTACTTC.